This T cell receptor (beta chain) came from a study of blood T cell repertoires in COVID-19. The CDR3 totals 13 residues. Looked up from germline, CDR1 is SGHRS and CDR2 is YFSETQ. V lost 3 bases, J lost 1 base, and 7 bases lay in between. How the authors handled the data: Reference gene primer amplification gave nucleated cell count estimates. Profiling relied on immunoSEQ multiplex PCR, and the TCRdb table lists in-frame clones only, not all of them. Clone size and the V and J calls come from that table; the DNA yielded D and trimming. The table shows hundreds of thousands of clones, with over 65% occurring only once. Which cohort a participant joined came from the clinical history participants gave.

The rearrangement links TRBV5-1 to TRBJ1-1; TRBD1 is a possible D gene (6 bases). This sequence was found in a woman aged 60-75 years who had recovered from COVID-19. Source material: PBMCs or T cells enriched from blood (not recorded which). The CDR3 DNA reads TGCGCCAGCAGCTCGGGACAGAACACTGAAGCTTTCTTT. The encoded protein is CASSSGQNTEAFF.